The rows below give T cell receptor beta chains drawn from one sample of a study of T cells in localized non-small cell lung cancer. The data were produced by immunoSEQ multiplex PCR, yet TCRdb's version contains in-frame clones alone and is incomplete. The data hold about 19,000 clones, with about 90% observed a single time. The starting material was peripheral blood, obtained before any cancer treatment. These receptors were collected from a male donor at least 60 years old with stage I squamous cell lung carcinoma. The CDR3 runs from the conserved cysteine through the conserved F or W. A D gene is named only where the DNA matches it firmly. Clone size is stated in some rows and not others, as once, few, many or a class when expanded.

v_gene	abundance	j_gene	d_gene	CDR3aa	CDR3nt
TRBV7-2	once	TRBJ2-7	-	CASSFGPPRYEQYF	TGTGCCAGCAGCTTCGGTCCGCCCCGCTACGAGCAGTACTTC
TRBV5-6	-	TRBJ2-2	-	CASSSDLRDTGELFF	TGTGCCAGCAGCTCCGACCTGCGAGACACCGGGGAGCTGTTTTTT
TRBV7-2	-	TRBJ2-5	-	CASSLLDFQETQYF	TGTGCCAGCAGCCTCCTGGACTTCCAAGAGACCCAGTACTTC
TRBV10-3	-	TRBJ1-2	TRBD1	CAITGQANYGYTF	TGTGCCATCACCGGACAGGCTAACTATGGCTACACCTTC
TRBV27	once	TRBJ1-2	-	CASSRTGHGGYTF	TGTGCCAGCAGTAGGACGGGACATGGAGGCTACACCTTC
TRBV15	-	TRBJ1-2	-	CATSRSKGDYGYTF	TGTGCCACCAGCAGATCCAAGGGGGATTACGGCTACACCTTC
TRBV29-1	-	TRBJ2-3	-	CSVAAPADTQYF	TGCAGCGTTGCTGCTCCAGCAGATACGCAGTATTTT
TRBV5-4	-	TRBJ2-7	-	CASSFAVMGSRNYEQYF	TGTGCCAGCAGCTTTGCCGTGATGGGATCGCGGAATTACGAGCAGTACTTC
TRBV2	-	TRBJ1-2	-	CASSEVSGDYGYTF	TGTGCCAGCAGTGAAGTTTCCGGCGACTATGGCTACACCTTC
TRBV28	-	TRBJ2-1	TRBD2	CASSLEVLAGYNEQFF	TGTGCCAGCAGTTTAGAGGTACTAGCGGGTTACAATGAGCAGTTCTTC
TRBV21-1	-	TRBJ1-1	-	CASRGGTGRGWDTEAFF	TGTGCCAGCAGGGGAGGGACCGGCCGGGGGTGGGACACTGAAGCTTTCTTT
TRBV9	-	TRBJ1-1	-	CASSASLKGPSTEAFF	TGTGCCAGCAGCGCGTCTTTAAAGGGTCCGTCGACTGAAGCTTTCTTT
TRBV7-9	-	TRBJ2-7	-	CASSRAGAYVEQYF	TGTGCCAGCAGTCGAGCCGGGGCCTATGTTGAGCAGTACTTC
TRBV5-5	-	TRBJ1-5	-	CASSLVGTVNQPQHF	TGTGCCAGCAGCTTGGTCGGGACGGTGAATCAGCCCCAGCATTTT
TRBV7-2	-	TRBJ2-3	TRBD2	CASNKGLAGIDTQYF	TGTGCCAGCAATAAGGGACTAGCGGGAATTGATACGCAGTATTTT
TRBV28	-	TRBJ2-3	TRBD2	CASSLTSGRMDTQYF	TGTGCCAGCAGCCTTACTAGCGGGAGGATGGATACGCAGTATTTT
TRBV19	-	TRBJ1-1	-	CASSQQGRAEAFF	TGTGCCAGTAGCCAACAGGGTCGCGCTGAAGCTTTCTTT
TRBV30	-	TRBJ1-5	-	CAWREQVAGQPQHF	TGTGCCTGGAGGGAACAGGTTGCTGGTCAGCCCCAGCATTTT
TRBV29-1	-	TRBJ2-3	TRBD2	CSANGGGQGDTQYF	TGCAGCGCCAACGGGGGGGGGCAAGGAGATACGCAGTATTTT
TRBV19	-	TRBJ1-2	-	CASSPTGNYGYTF	TGTGCCAGTAGCCCTACAGGGAACTATGGCTACACCTTC
TRBV27	once	TRBJ1-4	-	CASSSALYSPGEKLFF	TGTGCCAGCAGTTCCGCACTCTACAGCCCCGGGGAAAAACTGTTTTTT
TRBV9	-	TRBJ1-5	TRBD1	CASSRDSLSNQPQHF	TGTGCCAGCAGCCGGGACAGCCTAAGCAATCAGCCCCAGCATTTT
TRBV18	-	TRBJ1-5	-	CASSPPKGQPQHF	TGTGCCAGCTCACCACCGAAGGGACAGCCCCAGCATTTT
TRBV9	-	TRBJ2-7	-	CASSVVGDPYEQYF	TGTGCCAGCAGCGTAGTAGGGGACCCCTACGAGCAGTACTTC
TRBV28	once	TRBJ2-1	-	CASSLSSSYNEQFF	TGTGCCAGCAGTTTGTCTTCTTCCTACAATGAGCAGTTCTTC
TRBV5-1	-	TRBJ1-2	TRBD1	CASSVEPGGYGYTF	TGCGCCAGCAGCGTGGAACCAGGGGGCTATGGCTACACCTTC
TRBV10-3	-	TRBJ1-5	-	CAISEGRADQPQHF	TGTGCCATCAGTGAGGGTCGAGCGGATCAGCCCCAGCATTTT
TRBV10-3	-	TRBJ1-2	-	CAISERQDGYTF	TGTGCCATCAGTGAACGACAGGATGGCTACACCTTC
TRBV30	-	TRBJ2-3	TRBD2	CAWSLQAGALTDTQYF	TGTGCCTGGAGCCTGCAGGCGGGAGCACTCACAGATACGCAGTATTTT
TRBV6-5	few	TRBJ2-1	-	CASSRLGESEQFF	TGTGCCAGCAGCCGACTAGGAGAGAGTGAGCAGTTCTTC
TRBV5-1	-	TRBJ1-4	-	CASSLGVTGSGEKLFF	TGCGCCAGCAGCTTGGGGGTGACAGGCAGCGGCGAAAAACTGTTTTTT
TRBV11-2	-	TRBJ2-2	-	CASSLDVGAGELVF	TGTGCCAGCAGCCTAGATGTGGGAGCCGGGGAGCTGGTTTTT
TRBV7-9	-	TRBJ1-2	-	CASSPEELYYGYTF	TGTGCCAGCAGCCCCGAAGAGCTCTACTATGGCTACACCTTC
TRBV4-3	-	TRBJ1-5	-	CASSHDRQVNQPQHF	TGCGCCAGCAGCCACGATCGGCAAGTCAATCAGCCCCAGCATTTT
TRBV7-2	-	TRBJ2-2	TRBD2	CASSLDLAGHTGELFF	TGTGCCAGCAGCTTGGATCTAGCGGGGCACACCGGGGAGCTGTTTTTT
TRBV2	-	TRBJ1-5	-	CASNEGYGQPQHF	TGTGCCAGCAACGAAGGCTACGGTCAGCCCCAGCATTTT
TRBV4-3	-	TRBJ1-4	-	CASSGQLNEKLFF	TGCGCCAGCAGCGGACAGCTTAATGAAAAACTGTTTTTT
TRBV7-3	-	TRBJ2-1	-	CASSLNVGGNEQFF	TGTGCCAGCAGCTTAAACGTAGGGGGAAATGAGCAGTTCTTC
TRBV5-8	-	TRBJ1-2	-	CASSLSGGWSGYTF	TGTGCCAGCAGCTTGTCCGGGGGGTGGAGTGGCTACACCTTC
TRBV13	-	TRBJ2-1	-	CASSGNEQFF	TGTGCCAGCAGCGGCAATGAGCAGTTCTTC
TRBV30	-	TRBJ1-6	TRBD1	CAWRPGTDRLNSPLHF	TGTGCCTGGAGACCGGGGACAGATAGACTTAATTCACCCCTCCACTTT
TRBV27	-	TRBJ2-7	TRBD2	CASGKTGGGDEQYF	TGTGCCAGCGGGAAGACGGGAGGGGGGGACGAGCAGTACTTC
TRBV13	-	TRBJ2-7	TRBD2	CASSSFPSGRASGEQYF	TGTGCCAGCAGCTCATTTCCTAGCGGGAGGGCCTCGGGGGAGCAGTACTTC
TRBV9	-	TRBJ2-7	-	CASSPDQGRSEQYF	TGTGCCAGCAGCCCCGACCAGGGGAGAAGCGAGCAGTACTTC
TRBV9	-	TRBJ2-1	-	CASSPRTPANEQFF	TGTGCCAGCAGCCCCCGGACCCCCGCCAATGAGCAGTTCTTC
TRBV6-1	-	TRBJ2-7	-	CASSAQDSLYF	TGTGCCAGCAGTGCTCAGGATTCCCTGTACTTC
TRBV7-9	-	TRBJ2-1	-	CASSLGLLVAYNEQFF	TGTGCCAGCAGCTTAGGGTTGCTAGTCGCCTACAATGAGCAGTTCTTC
TRBV5-1	-	TRBJ1-1	-	CASSLGGRTRHYTEAFF	TGCGCCAGCAGCTTGGGGGGGCGGACCAGGCACTACACTGAAGCTTTCTTT
TRBV28	-	TRBJ2-7	-	CASSPSGTPYEQYF	TGTGCCAGCAGTCCTTCCGGGACACCCTACGAGCAGTACTTC
TRBV7-2	-	TRBJ2-7	TRBD1	CASSFLVGQVNSYEQYF	TGTGCCAGCAGCTTCTTAGTGGGACAGGTAAACTCCTACGAGCAGTACTTC
TRBV6-1	few	TRBJ2-5	-	CASTTDTKETQYF	TGTGCCAGCACTACGGACACAAAAGAGACCCAGTACTTC
TRBV19	-	TRBJ1-5	-	CASSIRGVDYQPQHF	TGTGCCAGTAGTATCAGGGGAGTTGACTATCAGCCCCAGCATTTT
TRBV6-5	-	TRBJ2-7	-	CASSYSYGDYDEQYF	TGTGCCAGCAGTTACTCGTACGGGGATTACGACGAGCAGTACTTC
TRBV2	-	TRBJ1-4	-	CASSEAPGGYEKLFF	TGTGCCAGCAGTGAAGCCCCTGGGGGGTATGAAAAACTGTTTTTT
TRBV18	once	TRBJ1-1	TRBD1	CASSSTGQGGTEAFF	TGTGCCAGCTCATCTACGGGACAGGGCGGGACTGAAGCTTTCTTT
TRBV18	once	TRBJ2-7	TRBD1	CASSPNAGTGSGEQYF	TGTGCCAGCTCACCAAACGCCGGGACAGGGTCCGGCGAGCAGTACTTC
TRBV28	-	TRBJ2-7	TRBD1	CASSLQGDVRPYEQYF	TGTGCCAGCAGTTTACAGGGGGACGTTAGGCCATACGAGCAGTACTTC